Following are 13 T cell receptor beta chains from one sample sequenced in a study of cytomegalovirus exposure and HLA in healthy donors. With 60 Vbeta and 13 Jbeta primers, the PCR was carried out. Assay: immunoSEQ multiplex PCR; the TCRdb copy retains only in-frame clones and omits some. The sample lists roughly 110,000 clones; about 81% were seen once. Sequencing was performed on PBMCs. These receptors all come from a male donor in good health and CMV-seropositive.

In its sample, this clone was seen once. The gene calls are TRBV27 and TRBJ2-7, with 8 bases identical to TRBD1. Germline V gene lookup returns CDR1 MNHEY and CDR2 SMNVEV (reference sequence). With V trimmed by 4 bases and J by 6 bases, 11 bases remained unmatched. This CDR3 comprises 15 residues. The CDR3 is CASSSPAKTGVEQYF. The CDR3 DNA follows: TGTGCCAGCAGTTCGCCCGCGAAGACAGGGGTCGAGCAGTACTTC.

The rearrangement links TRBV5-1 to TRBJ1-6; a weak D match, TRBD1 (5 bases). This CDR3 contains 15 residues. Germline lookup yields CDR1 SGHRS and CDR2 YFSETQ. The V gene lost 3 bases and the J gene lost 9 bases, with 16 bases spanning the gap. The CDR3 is CASSSEGPSGSPLHF. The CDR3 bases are TGCGCCAGCAGCTCGGAGGGGCCTTCGGGTTCACCCCTCCACTTT.

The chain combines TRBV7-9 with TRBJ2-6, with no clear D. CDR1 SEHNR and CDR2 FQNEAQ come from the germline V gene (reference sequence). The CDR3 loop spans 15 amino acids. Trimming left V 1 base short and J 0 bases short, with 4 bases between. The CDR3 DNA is TGTGCCAGCAGCTTAGACGGCTCTGGGGCCAACGTCCTGACTTTC. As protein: CASSLDGSGANVLTF.

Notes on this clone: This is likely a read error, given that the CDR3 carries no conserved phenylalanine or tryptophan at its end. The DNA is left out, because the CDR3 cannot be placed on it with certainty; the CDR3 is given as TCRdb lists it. CDR3 amino acids: CASRGRVA. The chain combines TRBV12-2 with TRBJ2-3; the table's D call, TRBD2, has no DNA check behind it. TRBV12-2 is deemed a pseudogene. The CDR3 length is 8 residues, termini included.

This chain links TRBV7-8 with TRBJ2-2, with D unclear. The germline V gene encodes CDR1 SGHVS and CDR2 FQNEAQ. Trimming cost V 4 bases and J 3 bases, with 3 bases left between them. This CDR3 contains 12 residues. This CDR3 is CASSSYTGELFF. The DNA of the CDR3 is TGTGCCAGCAGCTCTTACACCGGGGAGCTGTTTTTT.

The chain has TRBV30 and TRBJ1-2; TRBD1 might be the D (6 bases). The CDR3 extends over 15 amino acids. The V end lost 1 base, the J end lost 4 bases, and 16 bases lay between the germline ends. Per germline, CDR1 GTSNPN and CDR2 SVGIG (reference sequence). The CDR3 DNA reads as TGTGCCTGGAGTGCGATCACAGGGAAGGGCTATGGCTACACCTTC. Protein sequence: CAWSAITGKGYGYTF.

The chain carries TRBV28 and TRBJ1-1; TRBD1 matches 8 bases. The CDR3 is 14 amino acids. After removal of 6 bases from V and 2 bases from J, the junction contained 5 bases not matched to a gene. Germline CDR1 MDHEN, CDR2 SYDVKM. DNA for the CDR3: TGTGCCAGCAGAACAGGGGGAGACAACACTGAAGCTTTCTTT. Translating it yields CASRTGGDNTEAFF.

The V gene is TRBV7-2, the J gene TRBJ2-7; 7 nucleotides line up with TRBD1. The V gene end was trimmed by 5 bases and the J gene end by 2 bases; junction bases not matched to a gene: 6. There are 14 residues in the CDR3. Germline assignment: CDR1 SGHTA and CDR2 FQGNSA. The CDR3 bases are TGTGCCAGCAGCCCTACAGGGGTGGCCTACGAGCAGTACTTC. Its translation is CASSPTGVAYEQYF.

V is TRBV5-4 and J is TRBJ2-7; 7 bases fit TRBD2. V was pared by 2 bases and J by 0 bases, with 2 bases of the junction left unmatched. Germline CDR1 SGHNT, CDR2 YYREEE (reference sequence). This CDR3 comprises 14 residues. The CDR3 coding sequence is TGTGCCAGCAGCTTCAGGGAGGGCTCCTACGAGCAGTACTTC. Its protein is CASSFREGSYEQYF.

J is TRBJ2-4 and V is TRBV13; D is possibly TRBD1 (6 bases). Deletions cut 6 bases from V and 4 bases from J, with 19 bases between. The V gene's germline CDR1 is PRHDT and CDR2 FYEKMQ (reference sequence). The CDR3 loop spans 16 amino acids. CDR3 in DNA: TGTGCCAGCAGTACCGGAGCCGACAGGATGAAAAACATTCAGTACTTC. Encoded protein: CASSTGADRMKNIQYF.

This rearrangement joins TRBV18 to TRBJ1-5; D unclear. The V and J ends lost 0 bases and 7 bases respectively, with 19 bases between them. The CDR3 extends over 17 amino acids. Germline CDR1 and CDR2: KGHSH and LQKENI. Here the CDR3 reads CASSPPNKDGGAQPQHF. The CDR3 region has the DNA TGTGCCAGCTCACCACCGAACAAAGACGGAGGTGCCCAGCCCCAGCATTTT.

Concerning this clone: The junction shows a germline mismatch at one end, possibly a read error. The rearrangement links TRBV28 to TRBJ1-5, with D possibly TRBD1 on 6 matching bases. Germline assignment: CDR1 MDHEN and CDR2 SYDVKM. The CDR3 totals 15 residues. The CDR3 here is CASSWGQNSNQPQNF. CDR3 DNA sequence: TGTGCCAGCAGTTGGGGACAAAATAGCAATCAGCCCCAGAATTTT.

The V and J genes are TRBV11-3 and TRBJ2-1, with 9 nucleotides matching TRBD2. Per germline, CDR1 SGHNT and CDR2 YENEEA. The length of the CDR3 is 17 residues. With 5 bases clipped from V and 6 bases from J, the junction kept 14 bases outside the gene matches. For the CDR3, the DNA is TGTGCCAGCAGCCAGGGGGGGGGTAGCGGGAGAGGCAATGAGCAGTTCTTC. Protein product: CASSQGGGSGRGNEQFF. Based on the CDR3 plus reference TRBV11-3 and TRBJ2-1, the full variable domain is EAGVVQSPRYKIIEKKQPVAFWCNPISGHNTLYWYLQNLGQGPELLIRYENEEAVDDSQLPKDRFSAERLKGVDSTLKIQPAELGDSAVYLCASSQGGGSGRGNEQFFGPGTRLTVL.